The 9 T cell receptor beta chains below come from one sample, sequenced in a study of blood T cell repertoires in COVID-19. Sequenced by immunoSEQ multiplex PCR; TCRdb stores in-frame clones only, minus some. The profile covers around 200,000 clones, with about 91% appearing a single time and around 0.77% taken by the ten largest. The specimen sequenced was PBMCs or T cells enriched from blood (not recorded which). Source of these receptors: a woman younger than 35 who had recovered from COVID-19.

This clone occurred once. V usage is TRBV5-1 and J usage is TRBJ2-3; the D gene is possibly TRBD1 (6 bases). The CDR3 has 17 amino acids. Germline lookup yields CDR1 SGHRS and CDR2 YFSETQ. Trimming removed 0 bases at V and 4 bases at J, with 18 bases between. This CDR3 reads CASSLVSTGRGADTQYF. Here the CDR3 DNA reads TGCGCCAGCAGCTTGGTTTCGACAGGCCGAGGGGCAGATACGCAGTATTTT.

This CDR3 reads CASSPKGGEQFF. For the CDR3, the DNA is TGTGCCAGCAGCCCTAAGGGCGGGGAGCAGTTCTTC. This chain uses TRBV5-4 with TRBJ2-1; a possible D gene is TRBD2 (5 bases). Germline CDR1 is SGHNT and CDR2 is YYREEE (reference sequence). Trimming left V 4 bases short and J 10 bases short, with 12 bases between. This CDR3 spans 12 amino acids.

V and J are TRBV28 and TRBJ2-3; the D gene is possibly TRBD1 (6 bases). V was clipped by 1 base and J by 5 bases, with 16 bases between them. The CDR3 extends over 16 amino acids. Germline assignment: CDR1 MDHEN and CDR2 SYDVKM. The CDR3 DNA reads TGTGCCAGCAGTTTATTCGGGGCGCAGGGGCGAGATACGCAGTATTTT. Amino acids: CASSLFGAQGRDTQYF.

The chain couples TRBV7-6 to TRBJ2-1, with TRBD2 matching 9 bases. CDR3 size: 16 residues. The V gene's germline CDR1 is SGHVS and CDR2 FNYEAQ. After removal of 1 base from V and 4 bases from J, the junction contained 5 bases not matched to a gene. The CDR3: CASSLDAGGSYNEQFF. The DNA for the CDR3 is TGTGCCAGCAGCTTAGATGCGGGAGGGTCTTACAATGAGCAGTTCTTC.

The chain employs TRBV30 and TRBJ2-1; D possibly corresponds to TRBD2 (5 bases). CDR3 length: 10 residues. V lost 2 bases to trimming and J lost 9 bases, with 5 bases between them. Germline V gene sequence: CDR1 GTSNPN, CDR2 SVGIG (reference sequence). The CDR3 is CAWSRGEQFF. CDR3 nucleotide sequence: TGTGCCTGGAGTCGGGGTGAGCAGTTCTTC.

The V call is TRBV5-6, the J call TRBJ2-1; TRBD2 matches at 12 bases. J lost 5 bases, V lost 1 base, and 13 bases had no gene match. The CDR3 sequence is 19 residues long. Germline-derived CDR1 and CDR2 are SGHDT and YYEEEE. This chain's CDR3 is CASSLSGLAGLKKNNEQFF. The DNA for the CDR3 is TGTGCCAGCAGCTTGAGCGGACTAGCGGGACTTAAAAAAAACAATGAGCAGTTCTTC. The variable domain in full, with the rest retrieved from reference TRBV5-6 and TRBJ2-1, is DAGVTQSPTHLIKTRGQQVTLRCSPKSGHDTVSWYQQALGQGPQFIFQYYEEEERQRGNFPDRFSGHQFPNYSSELNVNALLLGDSALYLCASSLSGLAGLKKNNEQFFGPGTRLTVL.

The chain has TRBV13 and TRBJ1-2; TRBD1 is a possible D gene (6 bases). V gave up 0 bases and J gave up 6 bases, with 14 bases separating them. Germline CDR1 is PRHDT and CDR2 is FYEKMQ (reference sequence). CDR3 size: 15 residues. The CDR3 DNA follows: TGTGCCAGCAGCTTAGGACAGGGAAGTTATAATGGCTACACCTTC. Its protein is CASSLGQGSYNGYTF.

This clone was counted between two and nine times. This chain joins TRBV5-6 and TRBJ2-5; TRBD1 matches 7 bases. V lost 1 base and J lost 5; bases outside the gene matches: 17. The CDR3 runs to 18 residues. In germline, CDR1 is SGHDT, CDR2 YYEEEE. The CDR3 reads CASSLIGDRVGIRETQYF. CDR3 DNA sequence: TGTGCCAGCAGCTTGATAGGCGACAGGGTAGGGATCCGGGAGACCCAGTACTTC. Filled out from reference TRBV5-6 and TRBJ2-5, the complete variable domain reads DAGVTQSPTHLIKTRGQQVTLRCSPKSGHDTVSWYQQALGQGPQFIFQYYEEEERQRGNFPDRFSGHQFPNYSSELNVNALLLGDSALYLCASSLIGDRVGIRETQYFGPGTRLLVL.

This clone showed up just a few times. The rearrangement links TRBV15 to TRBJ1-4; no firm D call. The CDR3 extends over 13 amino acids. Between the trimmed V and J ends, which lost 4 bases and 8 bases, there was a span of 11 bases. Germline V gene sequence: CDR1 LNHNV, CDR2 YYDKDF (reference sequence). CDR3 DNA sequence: TGTGCCACCAGCACGGGTTATGAAGAAAAACTGTTTTTT. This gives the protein CATSTGYEEKLFF.